This record looks at one T cell receptor beta chain sequence and its context. This clone was found once. The antigen this receptor binds is unknown. No base quality values were provided; no much bigger clone lies one nucleotide off. This sample is part of a study of blood T cell repertoires in COVID-19 (dated by TCRdb to 2020 to 2022). Turning to the overall study: Collaborator samples came from the United States, Italy and Spain and covered acute and convalescent phases of COVID-19. The sample metadata nearly always contained a de-identified subject ID, COVID-19 status, age in years and sex. The samples were drawn from two sources: the first 160 participants of the ongoing ImmuneRACE study, and 950 to 1,500 subjects contributed by 6 global collaborators. HLA class I and class II types, where available, came from metadata supplied by the sample provider rather than from assay-based typing. Deeply sampled blood TCRbeta repertoires from subjects exposed to, actively infected with, or recovered from COVID-19 were included in the dataset. The material from the prospective study consisted of cDNA or gDNA derived from T cells, B-cell-depleted T cells, or PBMCs. The repertoires were made available in a free public database intended to serve as a resource for research on the immune response to SARS-CoV-2.

TCRbeta CDR3 regions were amplified from genomic DNA using the immunoSEQ Assay, a bias-controlled multiplex PCR. Regarding the original processing steps: Within the assay, amplification of reference gene primers was used to estimate how many nucleated cells each sample contained. To quantify the absolute abundance of each unique TCRbeta CDR3 rearrangement, sequence reads were collapsed and filtered. For each sample, productive Simpson clonality was calculated by taking the square root of Simpson's diversity index across productive rearrangements. TCRdb re-hosts the immuneACCESS table, in-frame sequences only. Its copies lack some clones; in the studies checked, an unresolved V gene accounts for under half of them, and the cause for the rest is not known. V, J and clone size reflect that table, while D and trimming were determined from the DNA. Recorded for this sample are nearly 300,000 clones; about 81% of them occurred a single time. More than 1.1% of the sample is in the top ten clones.

Reading from cysteine to phenylalanine, the CDR3 counts 15 amino acids. Just CDR3 DNA is preserved here, 45 bases in frame from base 1. CDR1 MDHEN and CDR2 SYDVKM are derived from the germline V gene. Trimming takes 3 bases from V and 14 bases from J, and the germline ends sit 25 bases apart. One collaborating source in Seattle enrolled patients while the patients were actively infected and followed the patients over time throughout the course of disease. Collaborating institutions collected whole blood in K2EDTA tubes following their own protocols. For TCRbeta analysis, collaborator samples were shipped as frozen whole blood, as isolated PBMCs, or as DNA extracted from either sample type. On the study overall, not on this receptor specifically: Clinical and demographic metadata were provided uncurated, with the amount varying by source and participant.

Sequencing was carried out using peripheral blood. The V and J segments used are TRBV28 and TRBJ1-1; a weak D assignment points to TRBD1 (5 bases agree). This receptor was taken from a human donor with COVID-19, enrolled during active disease. The donor label of this sample is uncertain. Here the CDR3 is given as CASSFYDTRQWWGFF. The nucleotides read TGTGCCAGCAGTTTTTACGACACCCGACAATGGTGGGGCTTCTTT.